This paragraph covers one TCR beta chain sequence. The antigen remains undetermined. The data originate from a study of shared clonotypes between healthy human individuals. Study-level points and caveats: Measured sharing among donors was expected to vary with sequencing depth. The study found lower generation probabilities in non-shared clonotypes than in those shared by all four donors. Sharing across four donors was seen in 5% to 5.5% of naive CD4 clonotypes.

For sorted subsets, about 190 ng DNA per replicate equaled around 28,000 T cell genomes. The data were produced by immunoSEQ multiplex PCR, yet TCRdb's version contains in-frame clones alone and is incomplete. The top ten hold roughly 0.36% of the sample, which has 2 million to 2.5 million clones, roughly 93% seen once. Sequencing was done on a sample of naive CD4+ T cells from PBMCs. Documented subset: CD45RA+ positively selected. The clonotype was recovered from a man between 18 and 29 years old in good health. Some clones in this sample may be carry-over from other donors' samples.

The DNA of the CDR3 is TGTGCCAGCTCACCAAGGGGGACAGTCTATGGCTACACCTTC. Translating gives CASSPRGTVYGYTF. The chain recombines TRBV18 with TRBJ1-2; 7 bases align to TRBD1. There are 14 residues in the CDR3. Trimming took 2 bases from V and 4 from J; bases not matched to a gene: 4. Germline-derived CDR1 and CDR2 are KGHSH and LQKENI.